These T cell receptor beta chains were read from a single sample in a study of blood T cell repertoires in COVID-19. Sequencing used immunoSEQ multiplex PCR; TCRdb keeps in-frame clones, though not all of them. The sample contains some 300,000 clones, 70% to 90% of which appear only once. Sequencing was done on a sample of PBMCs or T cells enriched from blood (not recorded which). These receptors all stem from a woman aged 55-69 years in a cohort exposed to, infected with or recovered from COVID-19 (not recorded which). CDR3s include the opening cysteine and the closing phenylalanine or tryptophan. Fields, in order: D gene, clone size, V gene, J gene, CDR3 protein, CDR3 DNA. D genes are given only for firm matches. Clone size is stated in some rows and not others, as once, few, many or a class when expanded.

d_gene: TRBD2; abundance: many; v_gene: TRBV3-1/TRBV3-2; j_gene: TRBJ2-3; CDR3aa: CASSRKVPGGPGDTQYF; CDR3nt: TGTGCCAGCAGCCGAAAGGTACCGGGAGGGCCGGGAGATACGCAGTATTTT
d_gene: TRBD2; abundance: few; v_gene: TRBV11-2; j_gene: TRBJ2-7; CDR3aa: CASSLGSGRSYEQYF; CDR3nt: TGTGCCAGCAGCTTAGGCAGCGGGAGGAGTTACGAGCAGTACTTC
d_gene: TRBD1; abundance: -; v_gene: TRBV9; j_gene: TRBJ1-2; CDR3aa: CASSVGTGLSYGYTF; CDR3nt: TGTGCCAGCAGCGTTGGGACAGGGTTGAGCTATGGCTACACCTTC
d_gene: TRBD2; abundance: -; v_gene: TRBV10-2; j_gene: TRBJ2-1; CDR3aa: CASRTGTRWNEQFF; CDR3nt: TGCGCCAGCAGAACCGGGACTAGGTGGAATGAGCAGTTCTTC
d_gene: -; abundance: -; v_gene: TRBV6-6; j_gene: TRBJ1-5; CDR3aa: CASSYSAVRGPQHF; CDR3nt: TGTGCCAGCAGTTACTCGGCGGTCCGGGGGCCCCAGCATTTT
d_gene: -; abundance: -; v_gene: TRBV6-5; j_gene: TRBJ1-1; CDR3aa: CASRISGGGGTEAFF; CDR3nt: TGTGCCAGCCGGATAAGTGGGGGCGGAGGCACTGAAGCTTTCTTT
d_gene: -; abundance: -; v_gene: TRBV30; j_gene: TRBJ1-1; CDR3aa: CAWRQGSTEAFF; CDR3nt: TGTGCCTGGAGACAGGGCAGCACTGAAGCTTTCTTT
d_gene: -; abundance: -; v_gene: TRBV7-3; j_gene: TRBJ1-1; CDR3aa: CASSLAGTSNTEAFF; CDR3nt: TGTGCCAGCAGCCTAGCTGGGACATCGAACACTGAAGCTTTCTTT
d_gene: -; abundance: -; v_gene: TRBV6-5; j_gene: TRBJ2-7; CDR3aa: CASSYSYVGSNEQYF; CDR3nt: TGTGCCAGCAGTTACTCGTATGTCGGGTCCAACGAGCAGTACTTC
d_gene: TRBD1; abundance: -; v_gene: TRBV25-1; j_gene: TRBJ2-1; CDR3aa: CARRSGQGNEQFF; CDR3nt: TGTGCCAGGAGAAGTGGACAGGGGAATGAGCAGTTCTTC
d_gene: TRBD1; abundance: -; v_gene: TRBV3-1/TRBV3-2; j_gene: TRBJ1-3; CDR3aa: CASSQGVARAGGSGNTIYF; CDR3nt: TGTGCCAGCAGCCAAGGAGTGGCCCGCGCAGGGGGCTCTGGAAACACCATATATTTT
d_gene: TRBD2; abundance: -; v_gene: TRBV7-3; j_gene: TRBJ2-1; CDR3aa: CASSISSGSAAYEQFF; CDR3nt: TGTGCCAGCAGCATAAGTAGCGGGAGTGCCGCGTATGAGCAGTTCTTC
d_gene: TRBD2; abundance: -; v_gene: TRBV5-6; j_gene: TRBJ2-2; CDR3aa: CASSLRGSLGTGELFF; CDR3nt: TGTGCCAGCAGCTTGCGCGGGAGTTTGGGGACCGGGGAGCTGTTTTTT
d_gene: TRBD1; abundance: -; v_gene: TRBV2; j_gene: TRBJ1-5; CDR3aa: CASIGLQGAQHF; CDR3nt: TGTGCCAGCATTGGTTTACAGGGGGCCCAGCATTTT
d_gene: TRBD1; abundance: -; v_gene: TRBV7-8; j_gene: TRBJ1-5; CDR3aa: CASSSGQGGDQPQHF; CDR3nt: TGTGCCAGCAGCTCCGGACAGGGGGGGGATCAGCCCCAGCATTTT
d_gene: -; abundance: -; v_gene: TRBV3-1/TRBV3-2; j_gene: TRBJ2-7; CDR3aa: CASSRGLPDEQYF; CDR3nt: TGTGCCAGCAGCCGCGGACTACCGGACGAGCAGTACTTC
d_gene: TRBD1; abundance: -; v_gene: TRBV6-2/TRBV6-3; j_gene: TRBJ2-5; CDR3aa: CASSYGSGGQGARGTQYF; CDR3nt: TGTGCCAGCAGTTACGGCTCCGGGGGACAGGGGGCGAGGGGGACCCAGTACTTC
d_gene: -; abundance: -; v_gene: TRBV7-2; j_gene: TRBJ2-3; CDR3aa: CASSKYTDTQYF; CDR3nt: TGTGCCAGCAGCAAATACACAGATACGCAGTATTTT
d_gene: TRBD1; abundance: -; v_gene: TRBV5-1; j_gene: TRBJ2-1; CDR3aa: CASSGAGQGNNEQFF; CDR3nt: TGCGCCAGCAGCGGGGCGGGACAGGGGAACAATGAGCAGTTCTTC
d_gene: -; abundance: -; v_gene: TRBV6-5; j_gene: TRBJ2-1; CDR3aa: CASSYGSTYEQFF; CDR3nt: TGTGCCAGCAGTTACGGCAGTACATATGAGCAGTTCTTC
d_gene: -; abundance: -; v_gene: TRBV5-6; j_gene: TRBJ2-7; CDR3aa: CASSLGLGGEQYF; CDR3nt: TGTGCCAGCAGCTTAGGCTTGGGGGGCGAGCAGTACTTC
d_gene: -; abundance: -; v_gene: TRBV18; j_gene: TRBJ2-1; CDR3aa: CASSPMTSANEQFF; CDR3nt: TGTGCCAGCTCACCGATGACTAGTGCTAATGAGCAGTTCTTC
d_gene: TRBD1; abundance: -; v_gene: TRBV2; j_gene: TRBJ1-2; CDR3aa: CASSFGQGYGYTF; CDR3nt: TGTGCCAGCAGTTTCGGACAGGGGTATGGCTACACCTTC
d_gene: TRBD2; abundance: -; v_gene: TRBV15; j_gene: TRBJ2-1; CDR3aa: CATSRIAGEGSYNEQFF; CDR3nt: TGTGCCACCAGCAGGATAGCGGGAGAGGGGTCCTACAATGAGCAGTTCTTC
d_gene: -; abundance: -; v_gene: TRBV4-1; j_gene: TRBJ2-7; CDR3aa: CASSLLVQRQGPEQYF; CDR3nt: TGCGCCAGCAGCCTGCTAGTTCAGCGTCAGGGTCCCGAGCAGTACTTC
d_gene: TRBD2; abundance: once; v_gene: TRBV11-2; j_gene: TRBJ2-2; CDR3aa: CASSEASSGRAYTGELFF; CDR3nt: TGTGCCAGCAGCGAAGCCTCTAGCGGGAGGGCCTACACCGGGGAGCTGTTTTTT
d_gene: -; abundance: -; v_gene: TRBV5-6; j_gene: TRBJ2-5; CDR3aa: CASSLLGRVRETQYF; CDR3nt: TGTGCCAGCAGCTTGTTGGGCAGGGTAAGGGAGACCCAGTACTTC
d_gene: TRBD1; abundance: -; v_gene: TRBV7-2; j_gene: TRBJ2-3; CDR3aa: CASSLKRTGGVSDTQYF; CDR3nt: TGTGCCAGCAGCTTAAAAAGGACAGGGGGCGTCTCAGATACGCAGTATTTT
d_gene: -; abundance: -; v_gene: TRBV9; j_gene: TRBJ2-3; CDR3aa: CASSVEPAWSTDTQYF; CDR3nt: TGTGCCAGCAGCGTAGAGCCCGCTTGGAGCACAGATACGCAGTATTTT
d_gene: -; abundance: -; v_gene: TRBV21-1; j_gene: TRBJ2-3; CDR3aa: CASILRGNTDTQYF; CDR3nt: TGTGCCAGTATCCTAAGGGGTAATACAGATACGCAGTATTTT
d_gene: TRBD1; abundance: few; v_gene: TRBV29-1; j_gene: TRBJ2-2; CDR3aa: CSVGQGKPGELFF; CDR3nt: TGCAGCGTTGGACAGGGAAAACCCGGGGAGCTGTTTTTT
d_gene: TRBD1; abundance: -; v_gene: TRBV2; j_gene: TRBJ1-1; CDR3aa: CASTRDRGITEAFF; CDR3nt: TGTGCCAGCACTCGGGACAGGGGGATCACTGAAGCTTTCTTT
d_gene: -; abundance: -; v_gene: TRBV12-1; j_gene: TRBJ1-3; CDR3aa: CASQTPGDTIYF; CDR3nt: TGTGCCAGCCAAACCCCAGGGGACACCATATATTTT
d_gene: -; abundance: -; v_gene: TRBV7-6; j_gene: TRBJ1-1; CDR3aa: CASSLAQAGGTEAFF; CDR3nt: TGTGCCAGCAGCTTAGCACAGGCGGGGGGCACTGAAGCTTTCTTT
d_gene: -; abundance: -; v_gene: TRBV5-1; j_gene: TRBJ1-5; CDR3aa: CASRSTGNSNQPQHF; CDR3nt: TGCGCCAGCAGATCCACAGGTAATAGCAATCAGCCCCAGCATTTT
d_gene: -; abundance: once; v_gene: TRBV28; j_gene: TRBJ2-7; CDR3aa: CASSSAWGAYEQYF; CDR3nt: TGTGCCAGCAGTTCCGCCTGGGGGGCCTACGAGCAGTACTTC
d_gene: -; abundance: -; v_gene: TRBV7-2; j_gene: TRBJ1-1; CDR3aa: CASSFSQNTEAFF; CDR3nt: TGTGCCAGCAGCTTTAGCCAGAACACTGAAGCTTTCTTT
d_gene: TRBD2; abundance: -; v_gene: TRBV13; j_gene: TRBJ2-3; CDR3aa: CASSLEGREGLGDTQYF; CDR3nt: TGTGCCAGCAGCTTGGAGGGGCGGGAGGGCCTCGGAGATACGCAGTATTTT
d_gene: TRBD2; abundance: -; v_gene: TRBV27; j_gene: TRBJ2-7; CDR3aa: CASSFLAGGGVRGYEQYF; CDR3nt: TGTGCCAGCAGTTTCCTAGCGGGAGGCGGGGTGAGGGGATACGAGCAGTACTTC
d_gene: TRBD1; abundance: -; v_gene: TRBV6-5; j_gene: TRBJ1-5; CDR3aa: CASSVTGGTGQPQHF; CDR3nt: TGTGCCAGCAGCGTGACAGGGGGAACCGGTCAGCCCCAGCATTTT
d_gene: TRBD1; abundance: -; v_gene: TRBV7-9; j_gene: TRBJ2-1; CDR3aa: CASSLGSGTGSYNEQFF; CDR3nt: TGTGCCAGCAGCTTAGGATCCGGGACAGGGTCCTACAATGAGCAGTTCTTC
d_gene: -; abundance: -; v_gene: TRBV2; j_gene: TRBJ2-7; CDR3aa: CATTPAGRDYEQYF; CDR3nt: TGTGCCACCACCCCCGCGGGGCGAGACTACGAGCAGTACTTC
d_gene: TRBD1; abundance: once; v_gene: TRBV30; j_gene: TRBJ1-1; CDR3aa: CAWSKGAGGTEAFF; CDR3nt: TGTGCCTGGAGCAAGGGGGCCGGAGGGACTGAAGCTTTCTTT
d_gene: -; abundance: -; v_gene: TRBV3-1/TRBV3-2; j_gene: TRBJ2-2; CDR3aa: CASSQVGGTGELFF; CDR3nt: TGTGCCAGCAGCCAAGTGGGGGGAACCGGGGAGCTGTTTTTT
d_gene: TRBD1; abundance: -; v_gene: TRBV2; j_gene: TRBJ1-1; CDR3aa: CARGQGNTEAFF; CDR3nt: TGTGCCAGAGGACAGGGCAACACTGAAGCTTTCTTT
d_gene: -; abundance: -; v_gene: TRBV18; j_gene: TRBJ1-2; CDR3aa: CASSPGLREFYGYTF; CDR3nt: TGTGCCAGCTCACCAGGCCTAAGGGAGTTCTATGGCTACACCTTC
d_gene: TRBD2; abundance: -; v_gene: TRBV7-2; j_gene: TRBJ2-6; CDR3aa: CASSFSREGSGANVLTF; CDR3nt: TGTGCCAGCAGCTTTTCCCGGGAGGGAAGTGGGGCCAACGTCCTGACTTTC
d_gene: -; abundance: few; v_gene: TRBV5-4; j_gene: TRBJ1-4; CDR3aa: CASSLGQNNEKLFF; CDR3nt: TGTGCCAGCAGCTTGGGACAAAATAATGAAAAACTGTTTTTT